The sequence of this T cell receptor beta chain was determined in a study of T cells after yellow fever vaccination. A universal primer site and UMIs were added as TCR cDNA was made by 5'RACE template switching. TCRdb fed the 5' RACE reads into MiXCR, producing one record per CDR3 protein. In the table there are 250,000 or so distinct CDR3 sequences, about 7% of which are singletons. The study's findings and limits: Contaminants from the bulk population, in the form of abundant clonotypes, could be found in FACS-sorted repertoires. Weaker overall was a secondary response that nonetheless peaked faster, on day 5 versus 15. Booster samples showed a return of most primary-vaccination clones (about 96% CD4, approximately 90% CD8).

This clonotype was recorded at least ten times. As yet, its antigen is unknown. The sample here was CD4+ T cells sorted from PBMCs, taken on the day of the yellow fever booster vaccination. The clonotype originates from a man younger than 40 who received the YFV17D yellow fever vaccine.

CDR3 nucleotide sequence: TGTGCCAGCAGTTTGACAGGGTGGAACACAGATACGCAGTATTTT. It specifies CASSLTGWNTDTQYF. The V call is TRBV6-2 or TRBV6-3, the J call TRBJ2-3, with 7 bases fitting TRBD1. The V segment lost 4 bases and the J segment 2 bases; nucleotides outside the gene matches: 6. Germline V gene lookup returns CDR1 MNHEY and CDR2 SVGEGT. The CDR3 is made up of 15 amino acids.